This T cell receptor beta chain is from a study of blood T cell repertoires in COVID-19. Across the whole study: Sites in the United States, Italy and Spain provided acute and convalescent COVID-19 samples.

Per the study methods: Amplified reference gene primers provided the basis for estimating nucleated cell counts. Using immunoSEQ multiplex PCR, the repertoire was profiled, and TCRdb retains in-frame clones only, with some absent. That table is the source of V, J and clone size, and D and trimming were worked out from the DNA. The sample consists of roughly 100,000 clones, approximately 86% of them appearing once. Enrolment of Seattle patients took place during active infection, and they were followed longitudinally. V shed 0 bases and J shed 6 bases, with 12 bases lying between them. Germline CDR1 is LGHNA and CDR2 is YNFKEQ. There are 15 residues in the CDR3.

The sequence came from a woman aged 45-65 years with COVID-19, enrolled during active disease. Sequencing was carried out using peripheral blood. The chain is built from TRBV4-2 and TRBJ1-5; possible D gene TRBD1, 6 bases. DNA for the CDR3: TGTGCCAGCAGCCAAGATAACAGGGCGTTTCAGCCCCAGCATTTT. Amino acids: CASSQDNRAFQPQHF.